Listed below are T cell receptor beta chains from one sample, sequenced in a study of blood T cell repertoires in COVID-19. Profiling relied on immunoSEQ multiplex PCR, and the TCRdb table lists in-frame clones only, not all of them. The table includes some 150,000 clones, roughly 80% detected once. Sequenced input: peripheral blood. Receptor source: a human donor with acute or convalescent COVID-19. The donor label of this sample is uncertain. The CDR3 runs from the conserved cysteine through the conserved F or W. Fields, in order: V gene, CDR3 length, clone size, J gene, D gene, CDR3 DNA, CDR3 protein. The D gene is left open where the match is weak. Size values are once, few and many counts, or a class for expanded clones, and some rows have none.

TRBV5-1	15	NA	TRBJ1-2	TRBD1	TGCGCCAGCAGCTCGGGACCCGGACAGGGGGATGGCTACACCTTC	CASSSGPGQGDGYTF
TRBV5-1	16	NA	TRBJ1-2	NA	TGCGCCAGCAGCCCCCGCGACAGCCCCGCTAACTATGGCTACACCTTC	CASSPRDSPANYGYTF
TRBV29-1	13	NA	TRBJ2-1	TRBD2	TGCAGCGCCCGGAGCGGGGAAAACAATGAGCAGTTCTTC	CSARSGENNEQFF
TRBV7-2	13	few	TRBJ1-2	NA	TGTGCCAGCAGCTTAGGACAGAACTATGGCTACACCTTC	CASSLGQNYGYTF
TRBV25-1	13	NA	TRBJ1-2	NA	TGTGCCAGCAGTGAACAGAACGACTATGGCTACACCTTC	CASSEQNDYGYTF
TRBV5-1	12	NA	TRBJ2-3	NA	TGCGCCAGCAGCTGGCCCACAGATACGCAGTATTTT	CASSWPTDTQYF
TRBV25-1	13	NA	TRBJ1-1	NA	TGTGCCAGCAACGGGGAAAGTAACACTGAAGCTTTCTTT	CASNGESNTEAFF
TRBV29-1	15	NA	TRBJ2-2	NA	TGCAGCGTTCCCGCCCTAGACGGGAACACCGGGGAGCTGTTTTTT	CSVPALDGNTGELFF
TRBV6-5	13	NA	TRBJ1-1	NA	TGTGCCAGCATTCAGGACAGTTCAACGGAAGCTTTCTTT	CASIQDSSTEAFF
TRBV15	12	NA	TRBJ1-6	NA	TGTGCCACCAGCCCAGGACATCCACCCCTCCACTTT	CATSPGHPPLHF
TRBV11-3	17	NA	TRBJ1-4	NA	TGTGCCAGCAGCTTAGGCCGGGACACCTCGGGTAATGAAAAACTGTTTTTT	CASSLGRDTSGNEKLFF
TRBV5-1	15	NA	TRBJ2-3	NA	TGCGCCAGCAGCCCCCAGGGGAAAAGCACAGATACGCAGTATTTT	CASSPQGKSTDTQYF
TRBV2	17	NA	TRBJ1-5	NA	TGTGCCAGCCAAGCAACAGGGTTGGGAAATAGCAATCAGCCCCAGCATTTT	CASQATGLGNSNQPQHF
TRBV21-1	17	NA	TRBJ1-1	NA	TGTGCCAGCAGCAAAGCGGGGAAGGGGCCACCGAGAACTGAAGCTTTCTTT	CASSKAGKGPPRTEAFF
TRBV11-3	15	NA	TRBJ2-3	TRBD2	TGTGCCAGCAGCTTCCAACTAGCGGGGATAGATACGCAGTATTTT	CASSFQLAGIDTQYF
TRBV10-2	16	NA	TRBJ2-3	TRBD2	TGCGCCAGCAGTGAAGAGCGGGGGGGCCCCACAGATACGCAGTATTTT	CASSEERGGPTDTQYF
TRBV5-6	15	NA	TRBJ1-3	NA	TGTGCCAGCAGCTTGGAGAAAGGGGGTGGAAACACCATATATTTT	CASSLEKGGGNTIYF
TRBV10-3	14	NA	TRBJ1-2	NA	TGTGCCATCAAACCCCTGGACAGCAACTATGGCTACACCTTC	CAIKPLDSNYGYTF
TRBV12-5	13	NA	TRBJ2-3	NA	TGTGCTAGTGGTTGGGGGGACACAGATACGCAGTATTTT	CASGWGDTDTQYF
TRBV12-3/TRBV12-4	11	NA	TRBJ1-2	NA	TGTGCCAGCAGTACAACAATAGGCTACACCTTC	CASSTTIGYTF
TRBV19	16	NA	TRBJ1-4	TRBD1	TGTGCCAGTAGTTCGACGCCGGGACAGGGTGGTGAAAAACTGTTTTTT	CASSSTPGQGGEKLFF
TRBV5-1	15	few	TRBJ1-3	NA	TGCGCCAGCAGCTGGGGAGTAGAAACTGGAAACACCATATATTTT	CASSWGVETGNTIYF
TRBV4-1	15	few	TRBJ1-1	TRBD1	TGCGCCAGCGAACCGGGACAGGGGATGAACACTGAAGCTTTCTTT	CASEPGQGMNTEAFF
TRBV2	15	NA	TRBJ2-3	NA	TGTGCCAGCAGTCTAATGGGTTCAGGGGCAGATACGCAGTATTTT	CASSLMGSGADTQYF
TRBV27	15	NA	TRBJ2-7	TRBD2	TGTGCCAGCAGTTTAGGCGGGGGGCTCTCCTACGAGCAGTACTTC	CASSLGGGLSYEQYF
TRBV27	17	NA	TRBJ1-2	TRBD1	TGTGCCAGCAGTTCCCCCGATAACTCCGGGACAGGGAACGGCTACACCTTC	CASSSPDNSGTGNGYTF
TRBV11-2	13	once	TRBJ1-2	NA	TGTGCCAGCAGTTTACAGGGAAACTATGGCTACACCTTC	CASSLQGNYGYTF
TRBV7-9	12	once	TRBJ1-2	TRBD1	TGTGCCAGCAGCTTGACAGGGGAAGGCTACACCTTC	CASSLTGEGYTF
TRBV6-5	13	NA	TRBJ1-5	TRBD1	TGTGCCAGCAGTCCAAGGGGGCTTCAGCCCCAGCATTTT	CASSPRGLQPQHF
TRBV5-6	16	NA	TRBJ1-1	NA	TGTGCCAGCAGCTTGGGGCTGGAGAGGGCGAACACTGAAGCTTTCTTT	CASSLGLERANTEAFF
TRBV5-6	12	NA	TRBJ1-1	TRBD1	TGTGCCAGCAGCGGGACAGGGTGGGAAGCTTTCTTT	CASSGTGWEAFF
TRBV5-4	13	NA	TRBJ1-1	NA	TGTGCCAGCAGCTTCCTAGTAGGAACTGAAGCTTTCTTT	CASSFLVGTEAFF
TRBV24-1	16	few	TRBJ2-3	TRBD2	TGTGCCACCAGTGATCCCGCTAGCGGGGTCACAGATACGCAGTATTTT	CATSDPASGVTDTQYF
TRBV6-5	13	NA	TRBJ1-1	NA	TGTGCCAGCACCTCGAGGAGCATCACTGAAGCTTTCTTT	CASTSRSITEAFF
TRBV27	18	NA	TRBJ2-3	TRBD1	TGTGCCAGCAGTCCAAACCTTACAGGGGAAAGGCACACAGATACGCAGTATTTT	CASSPNLTGERHTDTQYF
TRBV7-9	11	NA	TRBJ2-2	NA	TGTGCCAGCAGCCCCTCCGGGGAGCTGTTTTTT	CASSPSGELFF
TRBV2	13	NA	TRBJ2-1	NA	TGTGCCAGCATTTTCGGACAGTACAATGAGCAGTTCTTC	CASIFGQYNEQFF
TRBV6-2/TRBV6-3	12	NA	TRBJ2-5	NA	TGTGCCAGCAGTCCAGGGGAAGAGACCCAGTACTTC	CASSPGEETQYF
TRBV6-1	16	NA	TRBJ1-5	NA	TGTGCCAGCAGTGAGGAAGGGGATTATAGCAATCAGCCCCAGCATTTT	CASSEEGDYSNQPQHF
TRBV7-9	13	NA	TRBJ2-4	TRBD1	TGTGCCAGCCGCGGGACAGGTCAAAACATTCAGTACTTC	CASRGTGQNIQYF
TRBV12-3/TRBV12-4	13	NA	TRBJ1-1	NA	TGTGCCAGCAGTATCCGGCAGGACACACAAGCTTTCTTT	CASSIRQDTQAFF
TRBV24-1	13	NA	TRBJ1-2	NA	TGTGCCACCAGCCGACAGGCGTTCTATGGCTACACCTTC	CATSRQAFYGYTF
TRBV3-1/TRBV3-2	17	NA	TRBJ2-6	NA	TGTGCCAGCAGCCAGCATGGACGGGGCTCTGGGGCCAACGTCCTGACTTTC	CASSQHGRGSGANVLTF
TRBV27	15	NA	TRBJ2-3	TRBD1	TGTGCCAGCAGTTTTCCAACAGGGGGAACAGATACGCAGTATTTT	CASSFPTGGTDTQYF
TRBV3-1/TRBV3-2	14	NA	TRBJ2-3	TRBD2	TGTGCCGTCTCTAGCGGGGAGAGTACAGATACGCAGTATTTT	CAVSSGESTDTQYF
TRBV30	14	NA	TRBJ2-5	TRBD1	TGTGCCTGGAGTGCAGGGGGCGGGCAAGAGACCCAGTACTTC	CAWSAGGGQETQYF
TRBV5-5	13	few	TRBJ2-7	NA	TGTGCCAGCAGACGTACAGGAGCCTACGAGCAGTACTTC	CASRRTGAYEQYF
TRBV7-9	15	NA	TRBJ1-6	NA	TGTGCCAGCAGCTTAATGGGGGCAGGGGATTCACCCCTCCACTTT	CASSLMGAGDSPLHF
TRBV7-8	15	NA	TRBJ2-5	TRBD2	TGTGCCAGCAGCTTAGGAGCGGGGGGGATAGAGACCCAGTACTTC	CASSLGAGGIETQYF
TRBV18	18	NA	TRBJ2-3	TRBD1	TGTGCCAGCTCACCTAAGACTAACAGGGGATTGGCGACAGATACGCAGTATTTT	CASSPKTNRGLATDTQYF
TRBV4-1	16	NA	TRBJ1-3	NA	TGCGCCAGCAGCCTACCACTACGGGGGTCTGGAAACACCATATATTTT	CASSLPLRGSGNTIYF
TRBV19	14	once	TRBJ1-1	TRBD1	TGTGCCAGTAGTTCACGGACAGGGGGCACTGAAGCTTTCTTT	CASSSRTGGTEAFF
TRBV5-1	17	NA	TRBJ1-2	NA	TGCGCCAGCAGCTTGGATGGGGGGAGTTCGAGGAAGGATGGCTACACCTTC	CASSLDGGSSRKDGYTF
TRBV5-1	13	NA	TRBJ1-1	TRBD1	TGCGCCAGCAGCCTAACAGGGGGGCGAGAAGCTTTCTTT	CASSLTGGREAFF
TRBV4-2	15	NA	TRBJ1-5	TRBD1	TGTGCCAGCAGCCATGATACAGGGGGCAATCAGCCCCAGCATTTT	CASSHDTGGNQPQHF